One sample yielded the 8 T cell receptor beta chains listed below, sequenced in a study of regulatory T cells in long-lasting Graves disease. TCR beta libraries were built with iRepertoire HTBI primers and Arm-PCR of CDR3 regions. MiXCR, applied by TCRdb to the multiplex PCR reads, yields one record per CDR3 protein. The sample lists some 320,000 distinct CDR3 sequences; under 20% were seen once. Time point given: newly diagnosed GD, antithyroid drugs for less than 3 months. With RNA extracted from PBMCs as input, the TCR library was made. Sample: peripheral blood mononuclear cells (PBMCs), taken at new diagnosis, from a patient treated with antithyroid drugs. These receptors were obtained from a female donor with Graves disease.

This clonotype was recorded many times. V usage is TRBV20-1 and J usage is TRBJ1-5; D remains ambiguous. The CDR3 spans 13 residues. The germline V and J ends were trimmed by 5 bases and 5 bases, with 13 bases remaining between them. Germline CDR1 and CDR2: DFQATT and SNEGSKA (reference sequence). The CDR3 nucleotides read TGCAGTGCTGTAACCGGGATTGATCAGCCCCAGCATTTT. Amino acid sequence: CSAVTGIDQPQHF.

The table lists this clonotype with many counts. The chain links TRBV12-3 or TRBV12-4 to TRBJ2-7, with 9 bases aligning to TRBD1. V lost 8 bases and J lost 3; bases outside the gene matches: 5. The CDR3 has 13 residues. CDR3 sequence (DNA): TGTGCCAGCCGACAGGGGGGCTACTACGAGCAGTACTTC. It encodes CASRQGGYYEQYF.

This clonotype was detected only a few times. CDR3 nucleotides: TGTGCCTGGAGTGTAGGGCAAGAGACCCAGTACTTC. This sequence encodes CAWSVGQETQYF. The chain joins TRBV30 to TRBJ2-5, with D uncertain. Germline CDR1 is GTSNPN and CDR2 is SVGIG (reference sequence). The CDR3 length is 12 residues. V was shortened by 0 bases and J by 2 bases, with 4 bases between the two germline ends. Variable domain in full (rest from reference TRBV30 and TRBJ2-5): SQTIHQWPATLVQPVGSPLSLECTVEGTSNPNLYWYRQAAGRGLQLLFYSVGIGQISSEVPQNLSASRPQDRQFILSSKKLLLSDSGFYLCAWSVGQETQYFGPGTRLLVL.

This clonotype was seen at least ten times. The genes are TRBV20-1 and TRBJ1-2, with D perhaps TRBD1 (6 bases). CDR1 DFQATT and CDR2 SNEGSKA come from the germline V gene (reference sequence). The CDR3 has 13 residues. V was clipped by 3 bases and J by 3 bases, with 11 bases between them. In nucleotides, the CDR3 is TGCAGTGCTAGCTCAGGGGCCGACTATGGCTACACCTTC. Amino acid sequence: CSASSGADYGYTF.

This clonotype was recorded a few times. The V gene is TRBV2, the J gene TRBJ1-2, with D hard to call. This CDR3 has 13 residues. Looked up from germline, CDR1 is SNHLY and CDR2 is FYNNEI. Trimming shortened V by 3 bases and J by 4 bases, and 9 bases separated the two germline ends. The CDR3 sequence is CASSEKQTYGYTF. The CDR3 bases are TGTGCCAGCAGTGAGAAACAAACCTATGGCTACACCTTC.

This clonotype was detected only a few times. This chain uses TRBV12-3 or TRBV12-4 with TRBJ2-3, with D unresolved. With 6 bases removed from V and 4 bases from J, the gap between germline ends came to 17 bases. This CDR3 has 15 amino acids. CDR3 nucleotide sequence: TGTGCCAGCAGCCTCCGGCCCTTCCCCTCAGATACGCAGTATTTT. This codes for CASSLRPFPSDTQYF.

This clonotype has at least ten counts. V usage is TRBV10-3 and J usage is TRBJ2-2; D ambiguous. Trimming left V 8 bases short and J 7 bases short, with 11 bases between. Germline V CDR1 and CDR2: ENHRY, SYGVKD. This CDR3 comprises 12 residues. CDR3 in DNA: TGTGCCATCTACCTCGGCCGCGGGGAGCTGTTTTTT. Its protein is CAIYLGRGELFF.

The gene calls are TRBV15 and TRBJ2-1; no firm D call. Trimming cost V 9 bases and J 7 bases, with 16 bases left between them. Germline loops: CDR1 LNHNV, CDR2 YYDKDF (reference sequence). The CDR3 has 13 residues. In nucleotides, the CDR3 is TGTGCCACTTCTGGTCCCGAGGTAAATGAGCAGTTCTTC. This translates into CATSGPEVNEQFF.